The 9 T cell receptor beta chains below all came from one sample that was sequenced in a study of OX40 agonist ivuxolimab in advanced cancers. Library preparation employed the immunoSEQ multiplex PCR assay. Sourced from immuneACCESS, this table was stored by TCRdb with only in-frame sequences that have V and J called. A share of the clones is absent; for the studies checked, an unresolved V gene accounts for under half, and the remainder has no known explanation. A total of around 70,000 clones appear in this sample, roughly 84% of them only once. The ten biggest clones cover around 0.78% of the sample. The input for sequencing was CD4+ or CD8+ T cells sorted from blood, taken in a trial of the OX40 agonist ivuxolimab. These receptors were taken from an adult with an advanced solid tumor such as melanoma, head and neck, liver or kidney cancer.

This sequence joins TRBV6-1 and TRBJ1-1, with 8 positions matching TRBD1. Germline V lookup: CDR1 MNHNS, CDR2 SASEGT. With V trimmed by 4 bases and J by 1 base, 14 bases remained unmatched. This CDR3 region has 18 residues. As DNA, the CDR3 is TGTGCCAGCAGTGGCCGTAATATGTTGGGACAGGCGAACACTGAAGCTTTCTTT. It yields the protein CASSGRNMLGQANTEAFF.

The V call is TRBV5-1, the J call TRBJ2-7; TRBD1 aligns across 9 bases. After removal of 1 base from V and 6 bases from J, the junction contained 8 bases not matched to a gene. The CDR3 totals 15 residues. From germline, CDR1 is SGHRS and CDR2 YFSETQ. CDR3 amino acids: CASSLQPGQGSEQYF. The CDR3 coding sequence is TGCGCCAGCAGCTTGCAACCGGGACAGGGAAGCGAGCAGTACTTC.

The CDR3 DNA is TGTGCCAGCAGCTTAGATTATGGGGGTTATGGCTACACCTTC. Its protein is CASSLDYGGYGYTF. The V and J genes are TRBV7-2 and TRBJ1-2, with D perhaps matching TRBD1 (5 bases). In germline, CDR1 is SGHTA, CDR2 FQGNSA. The CDR3 spans 14 residues. The V end was cut by 1 base, the J end by 5 bases, with 11 bases between. The full variable domain, its missing parts supplied by reference TRBV7-2 and TRBJ1-2, is GAGVSQSPSNKVTEKGKDVELRCDPISGHTALYWYRQSLGQGLEFLIYFQGNSAPDKSGLPSDRFSAERTGGSVSTLTIQRTQQEDSAVYLCASSLDYGGYGYTFGSGTRLTVV.

This clone was detected a few times. The chain combines TRBV7-9 with TRBJ1-1, with no clear D. V lost 2 bases and J lost 9, with 13 bases in between. Germline CDR1 SEHNR, CDR2 FQNEAQ (reference sequence). This CDR3 is 13 amino acids long. In DNA, the CDR3 is TGTGCCAGCAGCTTACGAGACGGTGGAAAAGCTTTCTTT. Encoded protein: CASSLRDGGKAFF.

Note on this clone: The same CDR3 arises from other DNA sequences in this sample as well. This chain joins TRBV27 and TRBJ1-2, with TRBD1 matching 8 bases. The CDR3 is 14 residues long. In germline, CDR1 is MNHEY, CDR2 SMNVEV (reference sequence). Trimming took 8 bases from V and 8 from J; bases not matched to a gene: 13. CDR3 in DNA: TGTGCCAGCGTGGGGCAGGGGGCGAGAGACGGCTACACCTTC. Translated: CASVGQGARDGYTF.

Here the CDR3 reads CASSLGRGSTDTQYF. CDR3 nucleotide sequence: TGTGCCAGCAGCTTAGGGCGGGGTAGCACAGATACGCAGTATTTT. The chain carries TRBV7-7 and TRBJ2-3, with D possibly being TRBD2 (6 bases). The germline gives CDR1 SSHAT, CDR2 FNYEAQ (reference sequence). Trimming shortened V by 1 base and J by 0 bases, and 8 bases separated the two germline ends. This CDR3 contains 15 residues.

CDR3 sequence (DNA): TGTGCCAGTAGTACCTGGGACTCCCTCGGAGCTGAAGCTTTCTTT. Translating gives CASSTWDSLGAEAFF. The rearrangement uses TRBV19 and TRBJ1-1; weak D call: TRBD1 (5 bases). Germline V gene data show CDR1 as LNHDA and CDR2 as SQIVND (reference sequence). The CDR3 covers 15 residues. V shed 4 bases and J shed 6 bases, with 18 bases lying between them.

This clone has only a few counts. The chain recombines TRBV5-8 with TRBJ1-6, with TRBD1 identical over 9 bases. This CDR3 has 14 amino acids. Germline V gene data show CDR1 as SGHTS and CDR2 as YDEGEE. The V and J ends lost 4 bases and 7 bases, in that order; junction bases with no gene match: 3. CDR3 sequence: CASSHGQGNSPLHF. For the CDR3, the DNA is TGTGCCAGCAGCCACGGACAGGGGAATTCACCCCTCCACTTT.

This chain joins TRBV9 and TRBJ2-1; a weak D match, TRBD1 (6 bases). V gave up 4 bases and J gave up 0 bases, with 14 bases separating them. The CDR3 is 16 residues long. Germline V CDR1 and CDR2: SGDLS, YYNGEE. Here the CDR3 reads CASSLPGTLSYNEQFF. The CDR3, as DNA: TGTGCCAGCAGCTTACCCGGGACACTCTCCTACAATGAGCAGTTCTTC.